This T cell receptor beta chain was sequenced in a study of T cells in Graves' hyperthyroidism and ophthalmopathy. Overall study results and limits: In simple terms, a model built on 13 V-J features told ophthalmopathy apart from stable hyperthyroidism.

From RNA transcripts, TCR beta CDR3 regions were amplified. First-round RT-PCR targeting the TCR CDR3 was performed with the HTBI primer set. MiXCR, applied by TCRdb to the multiplex PCR reads, yields one record per CDR3 protein. This sample has 150,000 or so distinct CDR3 sequences, with just under 9.5% found just once. A sample of blood taken at first hyperthyroidism diagnosis preceded any ophthalmopathy symptoms. Germline V gene sequence: CDR1 SGHTA, CDR2 FQGTGA. V was clipped by 1 base and J by 2 bases, with 3 bases between them. This CDR3 spans 13 amino acids. Many counts were recorded for this clonotype. Its antigen is undetermined.

This TCR was recovered from a woman under 30 with Graves' hyperthyroidism that later progressed to Graves' ophthalmopathy. J is TRBJ2-1 and V is TRBV7-3; D remains unclear. The sequenced sample was blood. The CDR3 loop is CASSLNTYNEQFF. CDR3 sequence (DNA): TGTGCCAGCAGCTTAAACACCTACAATGAGCAGTTCTTC.